This T cell receptor (beta chain) was retrieved from a study of blood T cell repertoires in COVID-19. Germline loops: CDR1 LGHDT, CDR2 YNNKEL (reference sequence). The CDR3 has 14 residues. V lost 3 bases and J lost 5; bases outside the gene matches: 6. Original data processing: From reference gene primer amplification, estimates of nucleated cell counts were derived. The protocol was immunoSEQ multiplex PCR, while the TCRdb copy is restricted to in-frame clones and leaves out a portion. That table is the source of V, J and clone size, and D and trimming were worked out from the DNA. The table records 200,000 to 250,000 clones, 83% of them present only once.

This chain connects TRBV3-1 (or the pseudogene TRBV3-2) to TRBJ1-1; 7 nucleotides match TRBD1. The TCR was taken from a young woman with COVID-19, enrolled during active disease. Sequencing input: peripheral blood. The DNA of the CDR3 is TGTGCCAGCAGCCATTACGGACAGGAGACTGAAGCTTTCTTT. Its protein product is CASSHYGQETEAFF.